The rows below give T cell receptor beta chains drawn from one sample of a study. From the RT-PCR reads, TCRdb called clonotypes with MiXCR, one entry per CDR3 protein. The data show more than 600,000 distinct CDR3 sequences, with 14% seen just once and roughly 3.9% held by the top ten. The sequenced sample consisted of memory CD4+ T cells from blood. Every receptor here comes from a female donor in good health, serving as a healthy control. Each CDR3 is given with its conserved first and last residue. A D gene is named only where the DNA matches it firmly. Only some rows state a clone size, as once, few, many or a class for expanded clones.

j_gene | abundance | v_gene | d_gene | CDR3aa | CDR3nt
TRBJ1-5 | . | TRBV11-2 | . | CASSEGYGRNQPQHF | TGTGCCAGCAGCGAGGGGTATGGCCGCAATCAGCCCCAGCATTTT
TRBJ2-5 | . | TRBV11-2 | . | CASSLVTLIGGAQETQYF | TGTGCCAGCAGCTTAGTAACACTCATCGGCGGAGCTCAAGAGACCCAGTACTTC
TRBJ2-5 | many | TRBV20-1 | TRBD1 | CSADTGDQETQYF | TGCAGTGCTGATACAGGGGACCAAGAGACCCAGTACTTC
TRBJ2-7 | many | TRBV5-6 | TRBD2 | CASSRFSGKVYEQYF | TGTGCCAGCAGCAGGTTTAGCGGGAAAGTCTACGAGCAGTACTTC
TRBJ1-2 | . | TRBV2 | TRBD1 | CASNGQAWGYTF | TGTGCCAGCAACGGACAGGCGTGGGGCTACACCTTC
TRBJ1-5 | few | TRBV27 | . | CASSPINQPQHF | TGTGCCAGCAGTCCTATAAATCAGCCCCAGCATTTT
TRBJ1-2 | many | TRBV27 | TRBD1 | CASSWDRFYGYTF | TGTGCCAGCAGTTGGGACAGATTCTATGGCTACACCTTC
TRBJ2-5 | few | TRBV7-2 | . | CASSPIRSGTQYF | TGTGCCAGCAGCCCTATCAGGAGTGGGACCCAGTACTTC
TRBJ1-1 | . | TRBV5-1 | TRBD1 | CASSPGTGGFGNTEAFF | TGCGCCAGCAGCCCAGGGACAGGGGGCTTCGGGAACACTGAAGCTTTCTTT
TRBJ2-7 | . | TRBV7-3 | TRBD2 | CASSLAGGPEQYF | TGTGCCAGCAGCTTAGCGGGAGGGCCCGAGCAGTACTTC
TRBJ2-7 | . | TRBV15 | TRBD1 | CATSTRDSGGEQYF | TGTGCCACCAGCACCCGGGACAGCGGTGGGGAGCAGTACTTC
TRBJ2-2 | . | TRBV11-1 | TRBD2 | CASSFGGGTLLTGELFF | TGTGCCAGCAGCTTTGGGGGGGGAACTCTACTCACCGGGGAGCTGTTTTTT
TRBJ2-1 | many | TRBV29-1 | . | CSVERQGGPYNEQFF | TGCAGCGTTGAACGGCAGGGGGGGCCCTACAATGAGCAGTTCTTC
TRBJ2-5 | . | TRBV5-1 | . | CASSLFKRRAPQETQYF | TGCGCCAGCAGCTTGTTTAAACGGCGGGCTCCCCAAGAGACCCAGTACTTC
TRBJ2-7 | many | TRBV7-3 | . | CASSLSGTESYEQYF | TGTGCCAGCAGCTTAAGCGGGACGGAGTCCTACGAGCAGTACTTC
TRBJ1-1 | . | TRBV6-6 | TRBD1 | CASSSPRDRGVRDTEAFF | TGTGCCAGCAGTTCTCCGAGGGACAGGGGCGTCCGAGATACTGAAGCTTTCTTT
TRBJ1-6 | . | TRBV20-1 | . | CSASLTGLGSPLHF | TGCAGTGCCAGCCTTACAGGGCTAGGTTCACCCCTCCACTTT
TRBJ2-7 | few | TRBV6-2/TRBV6-3 | . | CASSTNVYEQYF | TGTGCCAGCAGTACTAACGTCTACGAGCAGTACTTC
TRBJ1-1 | many | TRBV20-1 | . | CSAQEGDTEAFF | TGCAGTGCTCAGGAGGGGGACACTGAAGCTTTCTTT
TRBJ2-3 | . | TRBV7-2 | TRBD1 | CASSSPGQESTDTQYF | TGTGCCAGCAGCTCGCCCGGACAGGAGAGCACAGATACGCAGTATTTT
TRBJ2-5 | many | TRBV10-3 | . | CAISESRGSQETQYF | TGTGCCATCAGTGAGTCGCGAGGGTCCCAAGAGACCCAGTACTTC
TRBJ2-7 | . | TRBV4-2 | . | CASSQDYSGLVSYEQYF | TGTGCCAGCAGCCAAGATTATAGCGGCCTGGTATCCTACGAGCAGTACTTC
TRBJ2-2 | few | TRBV28 | TRBD1 | CASWGQGRTGELFF | TGTGCCAGCTGGGGACAGGGAAGGACCGGGGAGCTGTTTTTT
TRBJ2-3 | . | TRBV5-8 | TRBD2 | CASSLMTSLSTDTQYF | TGTGCCAGCAGCTTGATGACTAGCCTGAGCACAGATACGCAGTATTTT
TRBJ1-4 | . | TRBV6-6 | . | CASSGRAASEKLFF | TGTGCCAGCAGTGGGCGGGCGGCAAGTGAAAAACTGTTTTTT
TRBJ2-1 | many | TRBV29-1 | . | CSVRTALPYNEQFF | TGCAGCGTGCGGACAGCCCTACCGTACAATGAGCAGTTCTTC
TRBJ2-7 | few | TRBV7-9 | . | CASSLGISYEQYF | TGTGCCAGCAGCTTAGGCATCTCCTACGAGCAGTACTTC
TRBJ1-1 | few | TRBV5-1 | . | CASSLSPGAGGATEAFF | TGCGCCAGCAGCTTGAGTCCTGGCGCGGGGGGGGCCACTGAAGCTTTCTTT
TRBJ2-5 | once | TRBV5-6 | . | CASRPHGGQETQYF | TGTGCCAGCAGGCCTCATGGGGGGCAAGAGACCCAGTACTTC
TRBJ1-1 | many | TRBV20-1 | . | CSARDPSQPYTEAFF | TGCAGTGCTAGAGATCCTTCCCAGCCTTACACTGAAGCTTTCTTT
TRBJ2-5 | . | TRBV4-1 | TRBD2 | CASSQDGRGEETQYF | TGCGCCAGCAGCCAAGACGGGCGGGGGGAAGAGACCCAGTACTTC
TRBJ2-7 | many | TRBV7-2 | . | CASSSTGFGQYF | TGTGCCAGCAGCTCAACAGGGTTCGGGCAGTACTTC
TRBJ2-1 | . | TRBV7-2 | . | CASSLLRRGDEQFF | TGTGCCAGCAGCTTATTACGTAGGGGGGATGAGCAGTTCTTC
TRBJ1-1 | few | TRBV19 | TRBD1 | CASSFQGGRGTEAFF | TGTGCCAGTAGCTTTCAGGGGGGACGAGGGACTGAAGCTTTCTTT
TRBJ1-2 | many | TRBV6-5 | . | CASNYNSDYGYTF | TGTGCCAGCAATTACAACAGCGACTATGGCTACACCTTC
TRBJ1-5 | few | TRBV6-6 | . | CAINPVGQGNQPQHF | TGTGCCATCAACCCCGTGGGTCAGGGCAATCAGCCCCAGCATTTT
TRBJ1-1 | . | TRBV18 | . | CASSPTDNEAFF | TGTGCCAGCTCACCGACCGATAACGAAGCTTTCTTT
TRBJ1-5 | . | TRBV7-8 | TRBD1 | CACSLLTGPQPQHF | TGTGCCTGCAGCCTCTTGACAGGGCCTCAGCCCCAGCATTTT
TRBJ2-7 | few | TRBV7-9 | . | CASSLWGDRGEQYF | TGTGCCAGCAGCTTATGGGGTGACAGAGGGGAGCAGTACTTC
TRBJ2-7 | few | TRBV2 | . | CASSLTRVEQYF | TGTGCCAGCAGCCTAACAAGGGTCGAGCAGTACTTC
TRBJ2-3 | . | TRBV12-5 | . | CASGPGDLGADTQYF | TGTGCTAGTGGTCCGGGGGACTTGGGAGCAGATACGCAGTATTTT
TRBJ1-2 | many | TRBV29-1 | . | CSAIPLDSNYGYTF | TGCAGCGCAATACCGCTGGACTCTAACTATGGCTACACCTTC
TRBJ2-7 | many | TRBV20-1 | . | CSAALTKVYEQYF | TGCAGTGCCGCTCTAACAAAAGTTTACGAGCAGTACTTC
TRBJ1-1 | . | TRBV20-1 | . | CSARDLKKGAEAFF | TGCAGTGCTAGAGATCTAAAGAAAGGCGCTGAAGCTTTCTTT
TRBJ2-7 | . | TRBV24-1 | . | CATSDFNSNSYEQYF | TGTGCCACCAGTGATTTCAACTCCAACTCCTACGAGCAGTACTTC
TRBJ1-2 | . | TRBV27 | TRBD1 | CASSLRSQGVLYGYTF | TGTGCCAGCAGTTTACGAAGCCAGGGGGTCCTCTATGGCTACACCTTC
TRBJ2-7 | . | TRBV5-5 | TRBD2 | CASSLVAGGPYEQYF | TGTGCCAGCAGCTTGGTAGCGGGGGGCCCCTACGAGCAGTACTTC
TRBJ2-3 | many | TRBV20-1 | . | CSARGQQGNTDTQYF | TGCAGTGCTAGAGGCCAGCAGGGAAACACAGATACGCAGTATTTT
TRBJ1-2 | . | TRBV24-1 | . | CATSDNSYGYTF | TGTGCCACCAGTGACAACAGCTATGGCTACACCTTC
TRBJ1-5 | . | TRBV5-6 | . | CASSLALGGAEPQHF | TGTGCCAGCAGCTTGGCCTTGGGGGGCGCTGAGCCCCAGCATTTT